Below, 20 T cell receptor beta chains from the same sample are listed, as sequenced in a study of response to subunit inactivated influenza vaccine. TCRdb ran MiXCR on the RT-PCR reads and lists one entry per CDR3 protein. The sample holds hundreds of thousands of distinct CDR3 sequences, about 15% seen once. The sequenced sample was PBMCs from blood, obtained 11 to 12 days after vaccination. These receptors were obtained from a man in his fifties who received an inactivated influenza vaccine.

The rearrangement joins TRBV6-2 or TRBV6-3 to TRBJ2-7; possible D gene TRBD1, 6 bases. This CDR3 has 13 amino acids. Germline V gene lookup returns CDR1 MNHEY and CDR2 SVGEGT. The V and J ends lost 2 bases and 6 bases respectively, with 11 bases between them. CDR3 in DNA: TGTGCCAGCAGTTACGGACAGAGAGGCGAGCAGTACTTC. Amino acids: CASSYGQRGEQYF.

The chain joins TRBV7-6 to TRBJ2-1; a weak D match, TRBD2 (7 bases). The CDR3 extends over 14 amino acids. The V and J ends lost 5 bases and 7 bases respectively, with 15 bases between them. Germline CDR1 and CDR2: SGHVS and FNYEAQ. The DNA for the CDR3 is TGTGCCAGCAGCCCCCGGGCGGGGGCTAATGAGCAGTTCTTC. It encodes CASSPRAGANEQFF.

This clonotype occurred a few times. The chain joins TRBV24-1 to TRBJ2-2, with D perhaps TRBD1 (6 bases). Trimming cost V 5 bases and J 4 bases, with 13 bases left between them. Looked up from germline, CDR1 is KGHDR and CDR2 is SFDVKD. The CDR3 contains 15 residues. In DNA, the CDR3 is TGTGCCACCAGTGCCGCCAGGGGCTTCACCGGGGAGCTGTTTTTT. Its translation: CATSAARGFTGELFF.

This clonotype has just a few counts. V and J are TRBV20-1 and TRBJ1-2, with 9 bases aligning to TRBD1. The junction had 7 bases not matched to a gene; V was cut back by 5 bases and J by 6 bases. Germline V gene sequence: CDR1 DFQATT, CDR2 SNEGSKA (reference sequence). The CDR3 is 13 amino acids. The CDR3 reads CSAERTGVDGYTF. In DNA form, the CDR3 reads TGCAGTGCTGAAAGGACAGGGGTTGATGGCTACACCTTC.

The chain joins TRBV28 to TRBJ1-4, with no clear D. V lost 7 bases and J 0 bases, leaving 12 bases between the germline ends. Germline V gene lookup returns CDR1 MDHEN and CDR2 SYDVKM. This CDR3 spans 15 amino acids. The CDR3, as DNA: TGTGCCAGCACCCTGCAGCCAGCAACTAATGAAAAACTGTTTTTT. Amino acid sequence: CASTLQPATNEKLFF. Full variable domain (remainder filled in from reference TRBV28 and TRBJ1-4): DVKVTQSSRYLVKRTGEKVFLECVQDMDHENMFWYRQDPGLGLRLIYFSYDVKMKEKGDIPEGYSVSREKKERFSLILESASTNQTSMYLCASTLQPATNEKLFFGSGTQLSVL.

This clonotype was seen a handful of times. The chain links TRBV2 to TRBJ2-2; D unclear. The CDR3 contains 12 residues. The V end lost 2 bases, the J end lost 5 bases, and 3 bases lay between the germline ends. Germline lookup yields CDR1 SNHLY and CDR2 FYNNEI. Here the CDR3 reads CASSEMTGELFF. In DNA, the CDR3 is TGTGCCAGCAGTGAAATGACCGGGGAGCTGTTTTTT. The variable domain in full, completed from reference TRBV2 and TRBJ2-2, reads EPEVTQTPSHQVTQMGQEVILRCVPISNHLYFYWYRQILGQKVEFLVSFYNNEISEKSEIFDDQFSVERPDGSNFTLKIRSTKLEDSAMYFCASSEMTGELFFGEGSRLTVL.

A few counts support this clonotype. V gene TRBV20-1 combines with J gene TRBJ2-7; 10 bases map to TRBD2. The germline V gene encodes CDR1 DFQATT and CDR2 SNEGSKA (reference sequence). The V segment lost 0 bases and the J segment 3 bases; nucleotides outside the gene matches: 8. This CDR3 has 16 amino acids. Here the CDR3 reads CSARESGRALIYEQYF. The CDR3 DNA reads TGCAGTGCTAGAGAAAGCGGGAGGGCCTTGATCTACGAGCAGTACTTC.

This chain uses TRBV30 with TRBJ2-7; D remains ambiguous. The ends were cut back, 0 bases at V and 2 bases at J, with 8 bases in the middle. The V gene's germline CDR1 is GTSNPN and CDR2 SVGIG (reference sequence). The CDR3 runs to 13 residues. CDR3 residues: CAWSVRLPYEQYF. The CDR3 DNA reads TGTGCCTGGAGTGTACGACTTCCCTACGAGCAGTACTTC. The complete variable domain, with remaining parts taken from reference TRBV30 and TRBJ2-7, reads SQTIHQWPATLVQPVGSPLSLECTVEGTSNPNLYWYRQAAGRGLQLLFYSVGIGQISSEVPQNLSASRPQDRQFILSSKKLLLSDSGFYLCAWSVRLPYEQYFGPGTRLTVT.

The chain carries TRBV5-1 and TRBJ2-3; 11 bases line up with TRBD2. CDR3 length equals 19 residues. V was clipped by 0 bases and J by 2 bases; unmatched bases: 11. Germline V gene lookup returns CDR1 SGHRS and CDR2 YFSETQ. The CDR3 sequence: CASSLGLAGGRGATDTQYF. CDR3 DNA sequence: TGCGCCAGCAGCTTGGGCCTAGCGGGGGGCCGGGGGGCCACAGATACGCAGTATTTT.

This chain connects TRBV6-1 to TRBJ2-7; 10 bases agree with TRBD2. Trimming cost V 5 bases and J 4 bases; bases outside gene matches: 8. Germline values: CDR1 MNHNS, CDR2 SASEGT. The CDR3 runs to 15 residues. The CDR3 DNA sequence: TGTGCCAGCAGTCAACTAGCGGGGCGTCTTTACGAGCAGTACTTC. Its translation is CASSQLAGRLYEQYF.

This clonotype was observed many times. The chain joins TRBV12-3 or TRBV12-4 to TRBJ1-1, with D hard to call. The V end was cut by 2 bases, the J end by 4 bases, with 14 bases between. CDR3 length: 15 amino acids. The CDR3 DNA reads TGTGCCAGCAGTTTAACGTTAGTTCGGAGCACTGAAGCTTTCTTT. It encodes CASSLTLVRSTEAFF.

V is TRBV29-1 and J is TRBJ1-1; 10 bases match TRBD1. Germline CDR1 reads SQVTM; CDR2 reads ANQGSEA. The CDR3 loop spans 13 amino acids. Germline trimming cut 8 bases from V and 6 bases from J; bases unmatched to any gene: 9. The CDR3 region is CSTFGQGGAEAFF. In nucleotides, the CDR3 is TGCAGCACCTTCGGACAGGGGGGTGCTGAAGCTTTCTTT.

The CDR3 DNA sequence: TGCGCCAGCAGCCAAGAAGCCCGGGAGGACACCGGGGAGCTGTTTTTT. The encoded protein is CASSQEAREDTGELFF. The V and J genes are TRBV4-3 and TRBJ2-2; 7 bases fit TRBD2. The CDR3 length is 16 residues. Germline V gene data show CDR1 as LGHNA and CDR2 as YSLEER. The V segment lost 0 bases and the J segment 3 bases; nucleotides outside the gene matches: 4.

V and J are TRBV4-1 and TRBJ1-2; the D gene is possibly TRBD1 (5 bases). Deletions cut 0 bases from V and 4 bases from J, with 9 bases between. This CDR3 contains 14 residues. CDR1 and CDR2 from the germline V gene are MGHRA and YSYEKL. The CDR3 bases are TGCGCCAGCAGCCAAGATTCAGGGTCCTATGGCTACACCTTC. Its protein product is CASSQDSGSYGYTF.

This clonotype was seen more than once but under ten times. The chain combines TRBV20-1 with TRBJ2-1, with D possibly being TRBD1 or TRBD2 (5 bases each). Germline CDR1 and CDR2: DFQATT and SNEGSKA (reference sequence). The CDR3 runs 15 residues. V lost 6 bases, J lost 0 bases, and 15 bases lay in between. CDR3 in DNA: TGCAGTGCCCATGGTGGGACCAACTCCTACAATGAGCAGTTCTTC. Residues: CSAHGGTNSYNEQFF.

This chain uses TRBV7-9 with TRBJ1-2; 12 nucleotides agree with TRBD1. Germline values: CDR1 SEHNR, CDR2 FQNEAQ (reference sequence). This CDR3 is 12 amino acids long. With V trimmed by 8 bases and J by 8 bases, 3 bases remained unmatched. CDR3 in DNA: TGTGCCAGCCCTGGGACAGGGGGCGGCTACACCTTC. This sequence encodes CASPGTGGGYTF.

This clonotype was observed a handful of times. The J gene is TRBJ1-5, the V gene TRBV5-1; D is perhaps TRBD1 (5 bases). Between the trimmed V and J ends, which lost 7 bases and 2 bases, there was a span of 16 bases. This CDR3 contains 15 residues. Germline CDR1 SGHRS, CDR2 YFSETQ. CDR3 in amino acids: CASRGGDGRNQPQHF. The CDR3, as DNA: TGCGCCAGCCGGGGGGGGGATGGTCGCAATCAGCCCCAGCATTTT.

The table lists this clonotype with a few counts. V and J are TRBV7-9 and TRBJ2-3; TRBD1 might be the D (6 bases). The CDR3 is 13 residues long. The germline CDR1 and CDR2 sequences are SEHNR and FQNEAQ (reference sequence). V was pared by 4 bases and J by 4 bases, with 9 bases between. CDR3: CASSSSGADTQYF. The CDR3 bases are TGTGCCAGCAGCTCGTCAGGGGCAGATACGCAGTATTTT.

This clonotype was found a few times. The chain couples TRBV6-2 or TRBV6-3 to TRBJ2-7; the match to TRBD2 covers 14 bases. CDR3 size: 17 residues. V dropped 5 bases and J dropped 5; count of bases not matched to a gene: 11. Germline CDR1 is MNHEY and CDR2 is SVGEGT. For the CDR3, the DNA is TGTGCCAGCAGTCCTCCGGGACTAGCGGGAGTGGGGAACGAGCAGTACTTC. It encodes CASSPPGLAGVGNEQYF.

V usage is TRBV7-2 and J usage is TRBJ1-2; D unclear. The CDR3 runs 13 residues. V shed 8 bases and J shed 5 bases, with 15 bases lying between them. Germline assignment: CDR1 SGHTA and CDR2 FQGNSA. As DNA, the CDR3 is TGTGCCAGCGAATCCCGCGCGGGATATGGCTACACCTTC. Amino acid sequence: CASESRAGYGYTF.